The 5 T cell receptor beta chains reported below all come from one sample, sequenced in a study of T-cell reconstitution after alpha-beta-depleted transplantation in children. The TCRbeta library was prepared with unique molecular identifiers. From the PCR reads, TCRdb called clonotypes with MiXCR, one entry per CDR3 protein. The sample has roughly 4,700 distinct CDR3 sequences, 26% seen once. The sequencing used PBMCs, mostly from graft donor cells, collected 60 days after TCRalphabeta/CD19-depleted stem cell transplant. Receptors originate from a male patient between 2 and 10 years old who had a stem cell transplant for acute lymphoblastic leukemia, so the T cells may come from the graft donor.

In this sample, this clonotype turned up many times. The rearrangement links TRBV7-9 to TRBJ2-5; D is unresolved. V lost 5 bases, J lost 2 bases, and 15 bases lay in between. This CDR3 spans 15 amino acids. Germline CDR1 and CDR2: SEHNR and FQNEAQ (reference sequence). This CDR3 reads CASSPRPSGQETQYF. DNA for the CDR3: TGTGCCAGCAGCCCAAGGCCCTCCGGGCAAGAGACCCAGTACTTC.

By sample share, this clonotype is medium-sized. This chain uses TRBV7-6 with TRBJ2-5; TRBD2 aligns across 13 bases. CDR1 is SGHVS and CDR2 is FNYEAQ in the germline V gene. Trimming cost V 1 base and J 7 bases; bases outside gene matches: 18. CDR3 length: 20 amino acids. The CDR3 DNA follows: TGTGCCAGCAGCTTAGTCGGACTAGCGGGAGTGACTAACTCGGGGGGGACCCAGTACTTC. Amino acids: CASSLVGLAGVTNSGGTQYF.

This sequence joins TRBV29-1 and TRBJ2-4; 7 bases align to TRBD2. The germline CDR1 and CDR2 sequences are SQVTM and ANQGSEA. V lost 6 bases to trimming and J lost 7 bases; unmatched junction nucleotides: 3. This CDR3 contains 11 residues. This chain's CDR3 is CSVGGLNIQYF. The CDR3 bases are TGCAGCGTGGGAGGGTTGAACATTCAGTACTTC. Variable domain in full (rest from reference TRBV29-1 and TRBJ2-4): SAVISQKPSRDICQRGTSLTIQCQVDSQVTMMFWYRQQPGQSLTLIATANQGSEATYESGFVIDKFPISRPNLTFSTLTVSNMSPEDSSIYLCSVGGLNIQYFGAGTRLSVL.

This clonotype was seen just once. V gene TRBV15 combines with J gene TRBJ1-6; D remains unclear. The length of the CDR3 is 14 residues. Germline V CDR1 and CDR2: LNHNV, YYDKDF (reference sequence). The V end lost 0 bases, the J end lost 14 bases, and 14 bases lay between the germline ends. The CDR3 region has the DNA TGTGCCACCAGCAGAGATTGGGCCCCCGCGGCCCTCCACTTT. Its protein product is CATSRDWAPAALHF.

This clonotype was recorded at least ten times. The genes are TRBV11-2 and TRBJ2-5, with D perhaps being TRBD1 or TRBD2 (6 bases each). This CDR3 region has 14 residues. Germline-derived CDR1 and CDR2 are SGHAT and FQNNGV. V lost 4 bases to trimming and J lost 5 bases, with 14 bases between them. The CDR3: CASSYRGAGETQYF. CDR3 DNA: TGTGCCAGCAGCTATAGGGGGGCAGGGGAGACCCAGTACTTC.